Here is one TCR beta chain with its context. Its cognate antigen is unknown. Per the germline V gene, CDR1 is SGHRS and CDR2 is YFSETQ. V was shortened by 5 bases and J by 2 bases, with 12 bases between the two germline ends. This CDR3 has 14 amino acids. Libraries were prepared by immunoSEQ multiplex PCR; TCRdb keeps only in-frame clonotypes and omits some of them. The table includes about 36,000 clones, 88% detected once. This sample is part of a study of OX40 agonist ivuxolimab in advanced cancers. About the study: Patients received ivuxolimab, an agonistic anti-OX40 (CD134) antibody. At doses from 0.01 to 10 mg/kg, patients were given intravenous ivuxolimab every 2 weeks.

Findings and limits, study-wide: No antigen was identified for the clonally expanded peripheral T cells. Averaged across samples, CD8+ T cells carried more expanded clones than CD4+ did.

The V call is TRBV5-1, the J call TRBJ2-3, with D possibly being TRBD2 (5 bases). The sample consisted of CD4+ or CD8+ T cells sorted from blood, taken in a trial of the OX40 agonist ivuxolimab. The clonotype was recovered from an adult with an advanced solid tumor such as melanoma, head and neck, liver or kidney cancer. The CDR3 DNA reads TGCGCCAGCAGGAGAGGACTTTACACAGATACGCAGTATTTT. Its protein is CASRRGLYTDTQYF. The whole variable domain, filled in from reference TRBV5-1 and TRBJ2-3, reads KAGVTQTPRYLIKTRGQQVTLSCSPISGHRSVSWYQQTPGQGLQFLFEYFSETQRNKGNFPGRFSGRQFSNSRSEMNVSTLELGDSALYLCASRRGLYTDTQYFGPGTRLTVL.